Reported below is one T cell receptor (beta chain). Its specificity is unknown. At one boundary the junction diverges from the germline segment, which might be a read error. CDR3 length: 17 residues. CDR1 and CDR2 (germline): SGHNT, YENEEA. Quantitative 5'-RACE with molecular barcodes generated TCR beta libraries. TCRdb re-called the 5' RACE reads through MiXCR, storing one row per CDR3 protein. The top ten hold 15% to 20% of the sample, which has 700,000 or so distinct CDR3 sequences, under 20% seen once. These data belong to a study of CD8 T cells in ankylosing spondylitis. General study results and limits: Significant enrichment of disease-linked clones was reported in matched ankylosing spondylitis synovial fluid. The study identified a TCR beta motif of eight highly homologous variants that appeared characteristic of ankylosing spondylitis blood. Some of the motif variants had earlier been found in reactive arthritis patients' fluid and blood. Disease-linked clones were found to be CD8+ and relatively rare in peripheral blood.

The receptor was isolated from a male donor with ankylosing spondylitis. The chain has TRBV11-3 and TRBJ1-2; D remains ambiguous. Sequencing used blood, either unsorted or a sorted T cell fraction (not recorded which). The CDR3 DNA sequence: TGTGCCAGCAGCCCCCGTGGCTACACCAAGATCCCGCTTCTTCTCAACTTC. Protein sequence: CASSPRGYTKIPLLLNF.